These 10 T cell receptor beta chains were all obtained from the same sample, sequenced in a study of shared clonotypes between healthy human individuals. Method: immunoSEQ multiplex PCR; TCRdb's copy keeps in-frame clones and lacks some. The data contain 1,400,000 or so clones, approximately 98.5% of them seen just once; the ten biggest clones take up about 0.4%. Sequencing input: naive CD4+ T cells sorted from blood. Subset described: CD45RA+ positively selected. The receptors were gathered from a man aged 25 to 40 in good health.

The rearrangement links TRBV7-3 to TRBJ2-6, with D unresolved. CDR3 length equals 14 residues. With 1 base removed from V and 10 bases from J, the gap between germline ends came to 11 bases. Germline lookup yields CDR1 SGHTA and CDR2 FQGTGA. The CDR3 loop reads CASSLMAAPNVLTF. DNA for the CDR3: TGTGCCAGCAGCTTAATGGCGGCCCCTAACGTCCTGACTTTC.

This clone has a single count. This rearrangement joins TRBV9 to TRBJ2-3; D possibly corresponds to TRBD2 (5 bases). Trimming took 0 bases from V and 0 from J, leaving 17 bases between them. Germline V gene data show CDR1 as SGDLS and CDR2 as YYNGEE. The CDR3 contains 18 residues. The CDR3 bases are TGTGCCAGCAGCGTAGGAGATGTACGGAGGACTAGCACAGATACGCAGTATTTT. As protein: CASSVGDVRRTSTDTQYF.

CDR3 in DNA: TGTGCCACCAGACAGGGGTGGGAGGAAAAACTGTTTTTT. Amino acids: CATRQGWEEKLFF. The chain carries TRBV25-1 and TRBJ1-4, with 8 bases that match TRBD1. Germline CDR1 reads MGHDK; CDR2 reads SYGVNS. V shed 10 bases and J 8 bases; nucleotides not matched to a gene: 9. This CDR3 region has 13 residues. Full variable domain (missing parts from reference TRBV25-1 and TRBJ1-4): EADIYQTPRYLVIGTGKKITLECSQTMGHDKMYWYQQDPGMELHLIHYSYGVNSTEKGDLSSESTVSRIRTEHFPLTLESARPSHTSQYLCATRQGWEEKLFFGSGTQLSVL.

CDR3: CASSEPLDLKLFF. CDR3 DNA: TGTGCCAGTAGTGAACCCCTCGATCTGAAGTTGTTTTTT. V and J are TRBV19 and TRBJ1-4; D gene ambiguous. The CDR3 is 13 amino acids. Germline CDR1 is LNHDA and CDR2 is SQIVND (reference sequence). The V end lost 5 bases, the J end lost 15 bases, and 19 bases lay between the germline ends.

V and J are TRBV6-5 and TRBJ1-4; D is unresolved. The V end was cut by 6 bases, the J end by 4 bases, with 15 bases between. Looked up from germline, CDR1 is MNHEY and CDR2 is SVGAGI. This CDR3 region has 15 residues. CDR3 region: CASSSRPSGNEKLFF. CDR3 sequence (DNA): TGTGCCAGCAGCTCAAGACCTTCGGGTAATGAAAAACTGTTTTTT.

V is TRBV7-6 and J is TRBJ2-1; D might be TRBD1 or TRBD2, each matching 6 bases. The CDR3 consists of 11 residues. Trimming took off 5 bases at V and 10 bases at J, with 9 bases between the two ends. Germline CDR1 reads SGHVS; CDR2 reads FNYEAQ. CDR3 in amino acids: CASSRGREQFF. CDR3 bases: TGTGCCAGCAGCCGGGGGCGAGAGCAGTTCTTC.

The J gene is TRBJ2-4, the V gene TRBV28; weak D call: TRBD2 (6 bases). CDR1 and CDR2 from the germline V gene are MDHEN and SYDVKM. The CDR3 extends over 18 amino acids. V was shortened by 0 bases and J by 0 bases, with 15 bases between the two germline ends. The CDR3 DNA sequence: TGTGCCAGCAGTTTATGGACAGCGGGCGAAATAGCCAAAAACATTCAGTACTTC. Its translation is CASSLWTAGEIAKNIQYF.

The chain carries TRBV11-2 and TRBJ2-7, with unresolved D. The CDR3 totals 12 residues. Trimming cost V 3 bases and J 7 bases, with 10 bases left between them. Per germline, CDR1 SGHAT and CDR2 FQNNGV. CDR3 protein: CASSFDTSEQYF. The DNA of the CDR3 is TGTGCCAGCAGCTTTGACACCTCAGAGCAGTACTTC.

This chain uses TRBV30 with TRBJ2-3; no reliable D call. Trimming cost V 1 base and J 6 bases, with 5 bases left between them. The V gene's germline CDR1 is GTSNPN and CDR2 SVGIG (reference sequence). This CDR3 has 11 amino acids. The CDR3 DNA reads as TGTGCCTGGAGTGGGGTGGATACGCAGTATTTT. Encoded protein: CAWSGVDTQYF.

The rearrangement links TRBV7-8 to TRBJ2-7, with a weak D call TRBD2 (6 bases). The germline CDR1 and CDR2 sequences are SGHVS and FQNEAQ. The CDR3 sequence is 14 residues long. V was clipped by 3 bases and J by 2 bases, with 11 bases between them. The CDR3 DNA sequence: TGTGCCAGCAGCTTCTCTACGGGGGCCTACGAGCAGTACTTC. Translation: CASSFSTGAYEQYF. Together with reference TRBV7-8 and TRBJ2-7, the CDR3 gives the full variable domain: GAGVSQSPRYKVAKRGQDVALRCDPISGHVSLFWYQQALGQGPEFLTYFQNEAQLDKSGLPSDRFFAERPEGSVSTLKIQRTQQEDSAVYLCASSFSTGAYEQYFGPGTRLTVT.